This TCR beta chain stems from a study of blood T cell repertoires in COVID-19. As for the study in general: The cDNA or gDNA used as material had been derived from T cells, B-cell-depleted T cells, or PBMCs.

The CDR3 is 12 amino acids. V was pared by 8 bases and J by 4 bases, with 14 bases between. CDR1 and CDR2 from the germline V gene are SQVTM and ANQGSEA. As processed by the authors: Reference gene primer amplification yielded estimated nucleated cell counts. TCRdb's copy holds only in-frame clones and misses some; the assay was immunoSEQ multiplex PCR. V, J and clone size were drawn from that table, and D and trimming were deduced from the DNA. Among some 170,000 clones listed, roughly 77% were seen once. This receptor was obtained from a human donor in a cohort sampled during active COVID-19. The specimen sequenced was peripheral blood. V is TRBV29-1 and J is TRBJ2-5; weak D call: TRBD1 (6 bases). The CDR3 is CSTRTGRETQYF. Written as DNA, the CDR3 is TGCAGCACAAGAACAGGGAGAGAGACCCAGTACTTC. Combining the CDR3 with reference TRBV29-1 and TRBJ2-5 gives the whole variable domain SAVISQKPSRDICQRGTSLTIQCQVDSQVTMMFWYRQQPGQSLTLIATANQGSEATYESGFVIDKFPISRPNLTFSTLTVSNMSPEDSSIYLCSTRTGRETQYFGPGTRLLVL.